A selection of T cell receptor beta chains follows, all from one sample in a study of vaccination and CD4 T cells after COVID-19. MiXCR, applied by TCRdb to the PCR reads, yields one record per CDR3 protein. The sample lists about 19,000 distinct CDR3 sequences, 40% to 60% occurring once. Their target antigens are unknown. The sample was CD4+ T cells from blood, cultured in vitro, taken before SARS-CoV-2 vaccination. The source is a human donor who had recovered from COVID-19. CDR3s include the opening cysteine and the closing phenylalanine or tryptophan. D genes are given only for firm matches. Where a row states a size, it is once, few, many or the class of an expanded clone; other rows omit it.

CDR3 DNA: TGTGCCAGCAGCAATATCCCGGTTTATGAGCAGTTCTTC; CDR3 protein: CASSNIPVYEQFF; J gene: TRBJ2-1; V gene: TRBV7-2; D gene: -; clone size: -; CDR3 length: 13
CDR3 DNA: TGTGCCAGCCAGGCGCGGGAGGGCCAAGAGACCCAGTACTTC; CDR3 protein: CASQAREGQETQYF; J gene: TRBJ2-5; V gene: TRBV6-1; D gene: TRBD2; clone size: few; CDR3 length: 14
CDR3 DNA: TGCAGTGCTAGCGGGGCTGGGGGCCAGCGCATCGAGCAGTACTTC; CDR3 protein: CSASGAGGQRIEQYF; J gene: TRBJ2-7; V gene: TRBV20-1; D gene: -; clone size: -; CDR3 length: 15
CDR3 DNA: TGTGCCGCTCAGCGGGGCCTGACTGAAGCTTTCTTT; CDR3 protein: CAAQRGLTEAFF; J gene: TRBJ1-1; V gene: TRBV6-1; D gene: -; clone size: few; CDR3 length: 12
CDR3 DNA: TGTGCCAGTAGGGGTGGGGGGAAGAGCGAGCAGTACTTC; CDR3 protein: CASRGGGKSEQYF; J gene: TRBJ2-7; V gene: TRBV19; D gene: -; clone size: -; CDR3 length: 13
CDR3 DNA: TGTGCCAGTAGTATAGTTATCACCATCGTCGGGGGCACTGAAGCTTTCTTT; CDR3 protein: CASSIVITIVGGTEAFF; J gene: TRBJ1-1; V gene: TRBV19; D gene: -; clone size: -; CDR3 length: 17
CDR3 DNA: TGCAGGGTCAGGGACAGCGGCACAGATACGCAGTATTTT; CDR3 protein: CRVRDSGTDTQYF; J gene: TRBJ2-3; V gene: TRBV20-1; D gene: TRBD1; clone size: -; CDR3 length: 13
CDR3 DNA: TGTGCCAGCAGCCAAGACAGCGGAGTCTCCGGCACTGAAGCTTTCTTT; CDR3 protein: CASSQDSGVSGTEAFF; J gene: TRBJ1-1; V gene: TRBV3-1; D gene: -; clone size: -; CDR3 length: 16
CDR3 DNA: TGTGCCAGCAGCGTAGGGGCTCCCGGGACAGGGCCCGAGCAGTACTTC; CDR3 protein: CASSVGAPGTGPEQYF; J gene: TRBJ2-7; V gene: TRBV9; D gene: TRBD1; clone size: -; CDR3 length: 16
CDR3 DNA: TGCAGCCTTCTGGACTCCGGGACGGACAATGAGCAGTTCTTC; CDR3 protein: CSLLDSGTDNEQFF; J gene: TRBJ2-1; V gene: TRBV20-1; D gene: -; clone size: few; CDR3 length: 14
CDR3 DNA: TGTGCCATCAAAGGGCAGGGGAGCTACAATGAGCAGTTCTTC; CDR3 protein: CAIKGQGSYNEQFF; J gene: TRBJ2-1; V gene: TRBV10-3; D gene: -; clone size: -; CDR3 length: 14